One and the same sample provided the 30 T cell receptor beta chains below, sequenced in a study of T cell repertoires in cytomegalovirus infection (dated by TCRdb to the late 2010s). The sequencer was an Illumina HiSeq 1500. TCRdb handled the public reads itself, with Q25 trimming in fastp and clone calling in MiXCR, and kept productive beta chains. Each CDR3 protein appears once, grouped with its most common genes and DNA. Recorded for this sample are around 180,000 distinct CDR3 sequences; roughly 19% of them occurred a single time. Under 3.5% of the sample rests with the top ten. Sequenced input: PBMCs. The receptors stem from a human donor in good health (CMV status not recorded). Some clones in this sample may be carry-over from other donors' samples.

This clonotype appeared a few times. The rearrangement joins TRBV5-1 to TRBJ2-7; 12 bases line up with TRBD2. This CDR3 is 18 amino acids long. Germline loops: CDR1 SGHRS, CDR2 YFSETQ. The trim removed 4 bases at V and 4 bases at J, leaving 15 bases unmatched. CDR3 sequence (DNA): TGCGCCAGCAGCACCGCAAAATTACTAGCGGGAGGAGGATACGAGCAGTACTTC. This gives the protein CASSTAKLLAGGGYEQYF.

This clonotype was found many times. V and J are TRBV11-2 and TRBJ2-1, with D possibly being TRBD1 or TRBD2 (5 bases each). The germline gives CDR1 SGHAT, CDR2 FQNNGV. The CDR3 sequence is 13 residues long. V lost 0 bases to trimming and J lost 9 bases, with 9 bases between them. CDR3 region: CASSLEAGTEQFF. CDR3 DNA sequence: TGTGCCAGCAGCTTAGAGGCCGGGACTGAGCAGTTCTTC.

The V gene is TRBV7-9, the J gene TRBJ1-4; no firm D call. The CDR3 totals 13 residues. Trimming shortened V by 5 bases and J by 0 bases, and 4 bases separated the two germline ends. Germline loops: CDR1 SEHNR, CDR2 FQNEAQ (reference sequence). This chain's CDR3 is CASSGATNEKLFF. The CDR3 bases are TGTGCCAGCAGCGGGGCAACTAATGAAAAACTGTTTTTT.

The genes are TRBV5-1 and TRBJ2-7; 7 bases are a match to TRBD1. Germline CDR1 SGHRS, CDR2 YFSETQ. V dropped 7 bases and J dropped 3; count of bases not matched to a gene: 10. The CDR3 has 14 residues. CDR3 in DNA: TGCGCCAGCCAACAGGGGCCCCAAATCTACGAGCAGTACTTC. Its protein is CASQQGPQIYEQYF. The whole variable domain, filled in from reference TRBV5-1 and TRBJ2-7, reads KAGVTQTPRYLIKTRGQQVTLSCSPISGHRSVSWYQQTPGQGLQFLFEYFSETQRNKGNFPGRFSGRQFSNSRSEMNVSTLELGDSALYLCASQQGPQIYEQYFGPGTRLTVT.

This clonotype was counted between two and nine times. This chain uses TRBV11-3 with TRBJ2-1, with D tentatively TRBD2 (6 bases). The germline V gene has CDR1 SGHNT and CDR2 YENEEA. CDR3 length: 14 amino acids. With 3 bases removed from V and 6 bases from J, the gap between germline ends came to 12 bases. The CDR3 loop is CASSLEGLTNEQFF. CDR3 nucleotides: TGTGCCAGCAGCTTGGAGGGCCTTACCAATGAGCAGTTCTTC.

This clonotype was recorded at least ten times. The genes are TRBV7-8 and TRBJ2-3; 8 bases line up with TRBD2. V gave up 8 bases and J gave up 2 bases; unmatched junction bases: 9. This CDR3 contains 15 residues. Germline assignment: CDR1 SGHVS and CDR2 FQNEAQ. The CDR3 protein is CASGRAGGPTDTQYF. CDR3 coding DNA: TGTGCCAGCGGGAGGGCGGGGGGTCCCACAGATACGCAGTATTTT. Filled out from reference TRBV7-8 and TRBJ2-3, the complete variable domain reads GAGVSQSPRYKVAKRGQDVALRCDPISGHVSLFWYQQALGQGPEFLTYFQNEAQLDKSGLPSDRFFAERPEGSVSTLKIQRTQQEDSAVYLCASGRAGGPTDTQYFGPGTRLTVL.

CDR3 nucleotides: TGTGCCAGCAGTTACTCGATAACAGCCACCCTCTATAATTCACCCCTCCACTTT. It is translated as CASSYSITATLYNSPLHF. The chain couples TRBV6-5 to TRBJ1-6, with D unclear. Germline CDR1 MNHEY, CDR2 SVGAGI. V was clipped by 0 bases and J by 3 bases, with 15 bases between them. This CDR3 spans 18 amino acids.

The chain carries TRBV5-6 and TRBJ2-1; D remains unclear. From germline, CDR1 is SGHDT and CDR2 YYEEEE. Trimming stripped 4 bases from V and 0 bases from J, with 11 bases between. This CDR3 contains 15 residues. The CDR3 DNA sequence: TGTGCCAGCAGCCTTGGATCCCTCTCCTACAATGAGCAGTTCTTC. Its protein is CASSLGSLSYNEQFF.

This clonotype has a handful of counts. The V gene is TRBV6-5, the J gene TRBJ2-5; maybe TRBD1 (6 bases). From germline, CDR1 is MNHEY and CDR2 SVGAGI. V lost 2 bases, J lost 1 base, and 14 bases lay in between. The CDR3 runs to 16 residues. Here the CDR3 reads CASSYAQGPPQETQYF. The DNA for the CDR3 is TGTGCCAGCAGTTACGCTCAGGGGCCGCCCCAAGAGACCCAGTACTTC.

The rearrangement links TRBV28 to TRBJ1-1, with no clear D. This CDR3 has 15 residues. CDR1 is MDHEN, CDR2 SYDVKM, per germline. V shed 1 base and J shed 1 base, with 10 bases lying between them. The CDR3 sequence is CASSLYVERNTEAFF. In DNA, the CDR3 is TGTGCCAGCAGTTTATACGTCGAGCGGAACACTGAAGCTTTCTTT.

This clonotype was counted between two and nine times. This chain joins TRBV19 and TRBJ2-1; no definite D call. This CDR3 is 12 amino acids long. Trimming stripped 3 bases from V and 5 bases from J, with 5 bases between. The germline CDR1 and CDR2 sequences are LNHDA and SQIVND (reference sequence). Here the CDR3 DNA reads TGTGCCAGTAGTATTCGAAACAATGAGCAGTTCTTC. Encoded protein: CASSIRNNEQFF.

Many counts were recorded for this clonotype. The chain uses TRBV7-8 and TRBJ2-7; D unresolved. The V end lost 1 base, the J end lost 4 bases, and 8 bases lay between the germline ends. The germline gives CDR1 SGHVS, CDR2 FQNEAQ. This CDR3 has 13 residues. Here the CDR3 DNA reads TGTGCCAGCAGCTTAGGAGCCGGGTACGAGCAGTACTTC. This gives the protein CASSLGAGYEQYF.

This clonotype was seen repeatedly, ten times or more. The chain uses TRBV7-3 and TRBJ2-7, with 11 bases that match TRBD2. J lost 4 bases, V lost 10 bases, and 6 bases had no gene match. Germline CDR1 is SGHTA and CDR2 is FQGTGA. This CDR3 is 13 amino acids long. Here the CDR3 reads CANASGRLYEQYF. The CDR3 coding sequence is TGTGCCAACGCTAGCGGGAGGTTGTACGAGCAGTACTTC.

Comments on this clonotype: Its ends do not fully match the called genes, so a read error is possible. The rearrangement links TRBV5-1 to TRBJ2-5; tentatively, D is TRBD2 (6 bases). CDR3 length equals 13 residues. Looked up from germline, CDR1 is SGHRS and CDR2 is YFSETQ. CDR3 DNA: TGCGCCAACAGCTCCGGCGCGGGGAAGACCCAGTACTTC. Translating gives CANSSGAGKTQYF.

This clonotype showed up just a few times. The CDR3: CASSFTGQGTDTQYF. Written as DNA, the CDR3 is TGTGCCAGCAGCTTTACGGGACAGGGCACAGATACGCAGTATTTT. The chain recombines TRBV5-6 with TRBJ2-3; 8 bases match TRBD1. Germline CDR1 and CDR2: SGHDT and YYEEEE. The CDR3 runs 15 residues. V lost 2 bases to trimming and J lost 1 base; unmatched junction nucleotides: 3.

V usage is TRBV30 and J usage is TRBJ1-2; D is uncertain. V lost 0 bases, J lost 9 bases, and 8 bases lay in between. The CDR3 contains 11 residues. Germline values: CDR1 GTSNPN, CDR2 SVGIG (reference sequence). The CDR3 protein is CAWSVAVRYTF. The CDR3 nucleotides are TGTGCCTGGAGTGTAGCCGTCCGCTACACCTTC.

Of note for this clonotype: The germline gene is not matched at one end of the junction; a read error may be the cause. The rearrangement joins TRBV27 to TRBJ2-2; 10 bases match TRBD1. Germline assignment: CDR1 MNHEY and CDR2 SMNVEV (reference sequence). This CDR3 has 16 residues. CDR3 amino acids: CASGLLGTGVTGELFF. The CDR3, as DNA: TGTGCCAGCGGTTTATTGGGGACAGGGGTCACCGGGGAGCTGTTTTTT.

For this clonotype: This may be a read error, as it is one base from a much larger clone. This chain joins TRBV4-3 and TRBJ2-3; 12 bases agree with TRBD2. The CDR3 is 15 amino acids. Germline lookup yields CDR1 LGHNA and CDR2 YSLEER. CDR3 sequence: CASSPSSGRADTHYF. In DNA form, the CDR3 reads TGCGCCAGCAGCCCGTCTAGCGGGAGGGCAGATACGCATTATTTT.

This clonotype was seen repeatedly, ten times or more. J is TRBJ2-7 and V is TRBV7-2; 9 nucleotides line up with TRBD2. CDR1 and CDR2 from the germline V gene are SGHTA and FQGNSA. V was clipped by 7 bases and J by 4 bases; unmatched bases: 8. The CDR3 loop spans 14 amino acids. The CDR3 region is CASKIIAGAYEQYF. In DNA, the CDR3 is TGTGCCAGCAAGATAATAGCGGGAGCTTACGAGCAGTACTTC.

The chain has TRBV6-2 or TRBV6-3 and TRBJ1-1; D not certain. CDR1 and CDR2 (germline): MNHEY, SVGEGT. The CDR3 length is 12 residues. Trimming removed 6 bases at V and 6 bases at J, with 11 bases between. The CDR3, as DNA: TGTGCCAGCAGCTCACCCCTCTCTGAAGCTTTCTTT. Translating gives CASSSPLSEAFF.

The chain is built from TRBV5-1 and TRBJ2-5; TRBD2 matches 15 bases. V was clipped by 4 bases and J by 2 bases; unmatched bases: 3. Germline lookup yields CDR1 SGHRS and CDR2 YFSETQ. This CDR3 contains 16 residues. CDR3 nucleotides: TGCGCCAGCAGCGAGGGACTAGCGGGGGGTCAAGAGACCCAGTACTTC. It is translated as CASSEGLAGGQETQYF.

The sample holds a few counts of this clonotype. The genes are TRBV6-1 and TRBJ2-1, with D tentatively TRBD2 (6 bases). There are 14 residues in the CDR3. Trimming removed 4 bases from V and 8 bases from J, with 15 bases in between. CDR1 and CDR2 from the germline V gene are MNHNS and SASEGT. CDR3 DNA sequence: TGTGCCAGCAGTGCGGGAGTTGGAATCTATGAGCAGTTCTTC. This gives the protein CASSAGVGIYEQFF.

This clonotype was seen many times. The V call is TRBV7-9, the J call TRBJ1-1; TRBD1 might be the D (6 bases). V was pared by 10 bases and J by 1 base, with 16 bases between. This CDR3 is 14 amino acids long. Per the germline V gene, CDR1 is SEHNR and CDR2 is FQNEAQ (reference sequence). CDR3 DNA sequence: TGTGCCACCAGGGGAGGGGACTCGAACACTGAAGCTTTCTTT. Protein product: CATRGGDSNTEAFF. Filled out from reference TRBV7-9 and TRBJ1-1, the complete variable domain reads DTGVSQNPRHKITKRGQNVTFRCDPISEHNRLYWYRQTLGQGPEFLTYFQNEAQLEKSRLLSDRFSAERPKGSFSTLEIQRTEQGDSAMYLCATRGGDSNTEAFFGQGTRLTVV.

CDR3: CASSQESSGSVDTQYF. DNA for the CDR3: TGCGCCAGCAGCCAAGAATCTAGCGGGAGTGTGGATACGCAGTATTTT. The chain recombines TRBV4-3 with TRBJ2-3; 10 nucleotides match TRBD2. The V segment lost 0 bases and the J segment 6 bases; nucleotides outside the gene matches: 6. Germline V CDR1 and CDR2: LGHNA, YSLEER. There are 16 residues in the CDR3.

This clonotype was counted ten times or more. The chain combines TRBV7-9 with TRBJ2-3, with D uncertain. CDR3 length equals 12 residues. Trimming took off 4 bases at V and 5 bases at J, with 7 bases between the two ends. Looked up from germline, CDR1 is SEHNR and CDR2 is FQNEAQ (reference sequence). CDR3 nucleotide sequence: TGTGCCAGCAGCTCGGACCGAGATACGCAGTATTTT. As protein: CASSSDRDTQYF.

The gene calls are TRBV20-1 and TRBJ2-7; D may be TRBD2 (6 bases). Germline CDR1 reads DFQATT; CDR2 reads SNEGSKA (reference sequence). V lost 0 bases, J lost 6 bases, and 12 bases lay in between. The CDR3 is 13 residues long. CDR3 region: CSARDPPSAEQYF. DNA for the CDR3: TGCAGTGCTAGAGACCCCCCTAGCGCCGAGCAGTACTTC.

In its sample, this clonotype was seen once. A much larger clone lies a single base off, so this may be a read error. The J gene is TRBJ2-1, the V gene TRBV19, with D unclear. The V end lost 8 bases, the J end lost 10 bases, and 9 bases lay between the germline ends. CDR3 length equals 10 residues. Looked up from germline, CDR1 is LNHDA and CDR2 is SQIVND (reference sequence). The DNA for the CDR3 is TGTGCCAGTGGATTCAAGGAGCAGTTCTTC. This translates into CASGFKEQFF.

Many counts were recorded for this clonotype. The CDR3 bases are TGTGCCAGCAGCCCCCTGGAGGGGTTTTTCACCCAAGAGACCCAGTACTTC. Protein product: CASSPLEGFFTQETQYF. V gene TRBV7-3 combines with J gene TRBJ2-5, with D possibly TRBD2 on 6 matching bases. Trimming pared 5 bases from V and 1 base from J, leaving 20 bases between. This CDR3 is built from 17 residues. CDR1 and CDR2 from the germline V gene are SGHTA and FQGTGA.

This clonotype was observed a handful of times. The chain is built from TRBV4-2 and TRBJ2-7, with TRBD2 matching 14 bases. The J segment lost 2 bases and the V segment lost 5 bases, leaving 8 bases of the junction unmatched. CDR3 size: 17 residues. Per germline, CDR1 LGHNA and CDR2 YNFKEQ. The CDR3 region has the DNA TGTGCCAGCAGCTTCACCGGGACTAGCGGGAGTACCTACGAGCAGTACTTC. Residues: CASSFTGTSGSTYEQYF.

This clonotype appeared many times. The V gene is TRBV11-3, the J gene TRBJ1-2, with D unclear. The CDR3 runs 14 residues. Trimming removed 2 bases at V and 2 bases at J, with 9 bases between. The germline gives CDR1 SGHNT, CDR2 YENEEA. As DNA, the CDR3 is TGTGCCAGCAGCTTAACCGGCAGAAACTATGGCTACACCTTC. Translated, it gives CASSLTGRNYGYTF.